A selection of T cell receptor beta chains follows, all from one sample in a study of cytomegalovirus exposure and HLA in healthy donors. The assay was immunoSEQ multiplex PCR, and TCRdb's table has in-frame clones only and misses some. Found here are about 130,000 clones; the top ten clones hold about 1.7%. Sequenced input: PBMCs. The receptors were gathered from a man aged 18 to 30 in good health and CMV-seronegative. Both conserved end residues are trimmed from each CDR3.

V gene	J gene	CDR3 length	CDR3 protein
TRBV5-6	TRBJ2-5	12	ASSTPVGGETQY
TRBV5-1	TRBJ1-5	11	ASKGGENQPQH
TRBV10-3	TRBJ1-2	12	AIKDSDFNYGYT
TRBV28	TRBJ1-1	11	ASSLSWNTEAF
TRBV5-4	TRBJ1-2	13	ASSSQRTGGYGYT
TRBV5-1	TRBJ1-2	15	ASSQRSGGVINYGYT
TRBV6-5	TRBJ1-3	13	ASVQGQGGRNTIY
TRBV7-8	TRBJ2-5	13	ASSPRGSGVETQY
TRBV29-1	TRBJ2-1	10	SVDPGTVPQF
TRBV30	TRBJ1-1	10	AWTRGGTEAF
TRBV19	TRBJ2-1	14	ASNPRGDGRGNEQF
TRBV7-2	TRBJ2-7	12	ASSPGQGMDEQY
TRBV7-2	TRBJ1-1	11	ASSLGPPTEAF